This passage covers 4 T cell receptor beta chains from one sample sequenced in a study of OX40 agonist ivuxolimab in advanced cancers. TCRdb's copy holds only in-frame clones and misses some; the assay was immunoSEQ multiplex PCR. The table lists tens of thousands of clones, about nine tenths of them singletons, with 3.5% to 5% in the top ten. This material consisted of CD4+ or CD8+ T cells sorted from blood, taken in a trial of the OX40 agonist ivuxolimab. The receptors come from an adult with an advanced solid tumor such as melanoma, head and neck, liver or kidney cancer.

The chain combines TRBV5-1 with TRBJ2-1; 8 nucleotides align to TRBD2. CDR3 size: 15 residues. Germline V gives CDR1 SGHRS, CDR2 YFSETQ. V was pared by 5 bases and J by 3 bases, with 7 bases of the junction left unmatched. Written as DNA, the CDR3 is TGCGCCAGCAGAAAGGATAGCGGGGTCTACAATGAGCAGTTCTTC. This codes for CASRKDSGVYNEQFF.

The V gene is TRBV7-9, the J gene TRBJ1-5; D not resolved. V was cut by 1 base and J by 0 bases, with 7 bases left in between. CDR3 length: 15 residues. CDR1 and CDR2 from the germline V gene are SEHNR and FQNEAQ (reference sequence). The CDR3 DNA reads TGTGCCAGCAGCTTAGGGCGCTATAGCAATCAGCCCCAGCATTTT. Its translation is CASSLGRYSNQPQHF.

The chain is built from TRBV28 and TRBJ2-2, with D possibly being TRBD2 (6 bases). CDR3 length: 12 amino acids. V was clipped by 3 bases and J by 7 bases, with 6 bases between them. The germline CDR1 and CDR2 sequences are MDHEN and SYDVKM. This CDR3 reads CASSLEGGELFF. The CDR3 region has the DNA TGTGCCAGCAGTTTGGAGGGCGGGGAGCTGTTTTTT.

This clone showed up just once. The rearrangement joins TRBV7-9 to TRBJ2-2; either TRBD1 or TRBD2 may supply D (6 bases each). Germline CDR1 is SEHNR and CDR2 is FQNEAQ (reference sequence). The CDR3 is made up of 17 amino acids. Trimming stripped 5 bases from V and 1 base from J, with 17 bases between. CDR3 sequence reads: CASSDMRDTENTGELFF. In DNA, the CDR3 is TGTGCCAGCAGCGATATGCGGGACACGGAGAACACCGGGGAGCTGTTTTTT.